This TCR beta chain was sequenced during a study of shared clonotypes between healthy human individuals. Positive CCR7 selection of CD45RO-negative cells yielded the naive CD8 cells, and terminally differentiated effector memory CD45RA+ cells were excluded. This clone was recorded only once. The germline V gene encodes CDR1 SEHNR and CDR2 FQNEAQ (reference sequence). V dropped 1 base and J dropped 4 bases, with 16 bases sitting between them. The CDR3 runs to 17 residues. Sorted-subset replicate PCR reactions contained 150 to 200 ng DNA, corresponding to tens of thousands of T cell genomes. Method: immunoSEQ multiplex PCR; TCRdb's copy keeps in-frame clones and lacks some. The sample gives 550,000 to 750,000 clones, 92% of which show up once; approximately 24% is in the top ten.

The sequenced sample consisted of naive CD8+ T cells sorted from blood. The chain uses TRBV7-9 and TRBJ2-2, with TRBD1 as a possible D gene (5 bases). The clonotype originates from a man aged 30 to 45 in good health. The CDR3 sequence: CASSLVDSGLSTGELFF. The CDR3 DNA is TGTGCCAGCAGCTTAGTCGATTCAGGGTTGAGCACCGGGGAGCTGTTTTTT.